The clone carrying this T cell receptor beta chain was recorded a few times. What it binds is not known. The data were taken from a study of T cells in localized non-small cell lung cancer. Findings of the study overall: Adjacent lung had a median roughly 61 of the 100 largest tumor clones. Density of T cells in blood, when higher, went with longer overall survival.

The table came from immunoSEQ multiplex PCR; TCRdb's copy has only in-frame clones and leaves some out. Counted here are about 31,000 clones, approximately 94% occurring once; the ten biggest clones make up roughly 0.73%. Trimming took 2 bases from V and 8 from J, leaving 15 bases between them. This CDR3 contains 15 residues. Germline CDR1 reads MNHNS; CDR2 reads SASEGT. The sequence was obtained from a woman aged 40 to 75 with stage I lung adenocarcinoma. The sequences come from peripheral blood, collected before any cancer treatment. The V gene is TRBV6-1, the J gene TRBJ1-4; a possible D gene is TRBD1 (6 bases). The CDR3 nucleotides are TGTGCCAGCAGTGAAATACAGCCAGACAGGGAAAAACTGTTTTTT. Translation gives CASSEIQPDREKLFF.